A selection of T cell receptor beta chains follows, all from one sample in a study of T cells after yellow fever vaccination. From the 5' RACE reads, TCRdb called clonotypes with MiXCR, one entry per CDR3 protein. The table has about 340,000 distinct CDR3 sequences, 12% seen once. This specimen consisted of CD4+ T cells sorted from PBMCs, obtained 15 days after the yellow fever booster vaccination. Every receptor here comes from a man in his late teens or twenties who received the YFV17D yellow fever vaccine. The CDR3 runs from the conserved cysteine through the conserved F or W. The D gene is left open where the match is weak. Rows may omit the clone size; those that give it use once, few, many or a size class.

cdr3_nt cdr3_aa j_call v_call d_call clone_size
TGCGCCAGCAGTTCGGGGGCTCAAGAGACCCAGTACTTC CASSSGAQETQYF TRBJ2-5 TRBV5-1 . few
TGTGCCAGCAGTACGGGGCCGGGACTAGCGGGGTTCTACGAGCAGTACTTC CASSTGPGLAGFYEQYF TRBJ2-7 TRBV12-3/TRBV12-4 TRBD2 few
TGCAGTGCCCCCGAATCGCTTAGGGGTGGAAAACTGTTTTTT CSAPESLRGGKLFF TRBJ1-4 TRBV20-1 . few
TGCAGTGTCCCGTCCGGGACAGTCCCTGAAGCTTTCTTT CSVPSGTVPEAFF TRBJ1-1 TRBV20-1 TRBD1 few
TGCGCCAGCAGCCAAGACCCGGACAGGGGGCTTCGCACAGATACGCAGTATTTT CASSQDPDRGLRTDTQYF TRBJ2-3 TRBV4-1 TRBD1 few
TGTGCCAGCTCACTCTGGACAGGGGAGACCGGGGAGCTGTTTTTT CASSLWTGETGELFF TRBJ2-2 TRBV18 TRBD1 .
TGTGCCAGCAGCCAATCAACGGGTTCACCCCTCCACTTT CASSQSTGSPLHF TRBJ1-6 TRBV3-1 . .
TGTGCCAGCAGCCCTCTTACCCAAGAGACCCAGTACTTC CASSPLTQETQYF TRBJ2-5 TRBV7-6 . .
TGTGCCAGCAGTTTACAGGCGGGGGGCGCCGGGGAGCTGTTTTTT CASSLQAGGAGELFF TRBJ2-2 TRBV12-3/TRBV12-4 TRBD2 few
TGCAGCGTTGATCGGCAGTTTTTGGGAGCTTTCTTT CSVDRQFLGAFF TRBJ1-1 TRBV29-1 . .
TGTGCCAGCAGCTTCCAGGTAAACACTGAAGCTTTCTTT CASSFQVNTEAFF TRBJ1-1 TRBV11-2 . .
TGTGCCAGCAGCGAAGTCGGGGACAGGGGATGGTCAGATACGCAGTATTTT CASSEVGDRGWSDTQYF TRBJ2-3 TRBV11-2 TRBD1 once
TGTGCCAGCTCACCTTCCTTGGACAGTGAAGCTTTCTTT CASSPSLDSEAFF TRBJ1-1 TRBV18 . .
TGTGCCAGCAGCTCCGTAGCCCGACTGTCGGCCTACAATGAGCAGTTCTTC CASSSVARLSAYNEQFF TRBJ2-1 TRBV5-5 . .
TGTGCCAGCAGCGGACGGGCGGGCGCAGATACGCAGTATTTT CASSGRAGADTQYF TRBJ2-3 TRBV7-3 . few
TGTGCCAGCAGCTTTGGGGTGGTTGCTTTCTTT CASSFGVVAFF TRBJ1-1 TRBV7-2 . .
TGTGCCAGCAGCAACACAGGGAGACGCACAGATACGCAGTATTTT CASSNTGRRTDTQYF TRBJ2-3 TRBV6-2/TRBV6-3 . few
TGTGCCAGCCGCTTTTTGGCGTCCTGGGAGACCCAGTACTTC CASRFLASWETQYF TRBJ2-5 TRBV6-5 . .
TGTGCCAGCAGTTTTGCAGGGAGTACCTACAATGAGCAGTTCTTC CASSFAGSTYNEQFF TRBJ2-1 TRBV12-3/TRBV12-4 . .
TGTGCCAGCAGTTTCGCGACGGGTTTCCCCGGGGAGCTGTTTTTT CASSFATGFPGELFF TRBJ2-2 TRBV27 . .
TGTGCCAGCAGTTACTCGATCGTCGGTACCGGGGAGCTGTTTTTT CASSYSIVGTGELFF TRBJ2-2 TRBV6-2/TRBV6-3 . few
TGTGCCAGCTTGACCCTGGGGACTGAAGCTTTCTTT CASLTLGTEAFF TRBJ1-1 TRBV18 . .
TGTGCCAGCAGTCAACGGGACAGGGGAACGGTAGATACGCAGTATTTT CASSQRDRGTVDTQYF TRBJ2-3 TRBV6-2/TRBV6-3 TRBD1 .
TGCAGTGCTAGCGGGACACTTAACACCGGGGAGCTGTTTTTT CSASGTLNTGELFF TRBJ2-2 TRBV20-1 . .
TGTGCCAGCAGCCCGCTTGGCGGGGGGCCCGACAGAGCCAAAAACATTCAGTACTTC CASSPLGGGPDRAKNIQYF TRBJ2-4 TRBV7-2 TRBD2 .
TGTGCCAGCTCACCGGACAGGGTTCCCGACCCCTCCTACAATGAGCAGTTCTTC CASSPDRVPDPSYNEQFF TRBJ2-1 TRBV18 TRBD1 .
TGTGCCAGCAGTTCCGCCTCTGGAAACACCATATATTTT CASSSASGNTIYF TRBJ1-3 TRBV12-3/TRBV12-4 . many
TGTGCCAGCAGCCCTCACAGGGTGCAAAACATTCAGTACTTC CASSPHRVQNIQYF TRBJ2-4 TRBV28 . many
TGTGCCAGCAGCACCGAGGAGGGGACGACCGGGCCGCAACCCCAGCATTTT CASSTEEGTTGPQPQHF TRBJ1-5 TRBV7-3 . .
TGTGCCAGCAGCTCCCAGGTGGGTACAGGGGGCCACAATGAGCAGTTCTTC CASSSQVGTGGHNEQFF TRBJ2-1 TRBV7-2 TRBD1 .
TGTGCCAGCACCTCCTGGACAGTCGGAAACACCATATATTTT CASTSWTVGNTIYF TRBJ1-3 TRBV7-2 . few
TGTGCCACCGGACTAGCGGGGGAAGAGACCCAGTACTTC CATGLAGEETQYF TRBJ2-5 TRBV10-3 TRBD2 .
TGTGCCAGCAGCCGCCAAATCGGTGGACTAGCGGGCTCGAGCTCCTACGAGCAGTACTTC CASSRQIGGLAGSSSYEQYF TRBJ2-7 TRBV7-2 TRBD2 .
TGTGCCAGCAGTTTCTCCGGGGACAGCTCTGGAAACACCATATATTTT CASSFSGDSSGNTIYF TRBJ1-3 TRBV6-5 TRBD1 .
TGTGCCAGCAGTCACTCAACAGGGTACAATGAGCAGTTCTTC CASSHSTGYNEQFF TRBJ2-1 TRBV28 . .
TGTGCCAGCAGCCAACAGACAGGGGTGGGCGAGCAGTACTTC CASSQQTGVGEQYF TRBJ2-7 TRBV14 TRBD1 .
TGCGCCAGCAGCTTGGGGACCCCCGAGGGGGGCTACACCTTC CASSLGTPEGGYTF TRBJ1-2 TRBV5-1 . many
TGCGCCAGCAGCTTCGACGGATATGGCTACACCTTC CASSFDGYGYTF TRBJ1-2 TRBV5-1 . many
TGTGCCACCAGTGATAGGTCCCATGAGCAGTTCTTC CATSDRSHEQFF TRBJ2-1 TRBV24-1 . few
TGTGCCAGCAGCTTAGCCGGGGGGGTGTACAATGAGCAGTTCTTC CASSLAGGVYNEQFF TRBJ2-1 TRBV7-2 TRBD2 .
TGTGCCAGCAGCTGGAGGACAGGGGGCGATGGCTACACCTTC CASSWRTGGDGYTF TRBJ1-2 TRBV7-9 TRBD1 .
TGTGCCAGCAGTTCCCCGGACAGGGTGTTAACAGATACGCAGTATTTT CASSSPDRVLTDTQYF TRBJ2-3 TRBV5-4 TRBD1 many
TGTGCCAGCAGGCTTATAGCGGTTAACACTGAAGCTTTCTTT CASRLIAVNTEAFF TRBJ1-1 TRBV6-5 . .
TGTGCCTGGGAAACAGGGTTCTATGGCTACACCTTC CAWETGFYGYTF TRBJ1-2 TRBV30 . .
TGTGCCAGCAGCGAGGGACGCGCGGGAGGAGCAGATACGCAGTATTTT CASSEGRAGGADTQYF TRBJ2-3 TRBV11-1 TRBD2 .
TGTGCCAGCTCATTCCAGGGGGCGTCCTACGAGCAGTACTTC CASSFQGASYEQYF TRBJ2-7 TRBV18 TRBD1 .
TGTGCCAGCAGTGACAGAACGAATGAAAAACTGTTTTTT CASSDRTNEKLFF TRBJ1-4 TRBV25-1 . few
TGCGCCAGCAGCCCGGTTGTGGGGAACACCGGGGAGCTGTTTTTT CASSPVVGNTGELFF TRBJ2-2 TRBV5-1 . few
TGTGCCAGCAGCTTAGCGGTTGCGGGGGGGTCAGATACGCAGTATTTT CASSLAVAGGSDTQYF TRBJ2-3 TRBV7-2 TRBD2 .
TGCGCCAGCAGCTTCTTAGCGGGAGACAATGAGCAGTTCTTC CASSFLAGDNEQFF TRBJ2-1 TRBV5-1 TRBD2 many
TGTGCCAGCAGTCGAGTGGACGATTCACCCCTCCACTTT CASSRVDDSPLHF TRBJ1-6 TRBV12-3/TRBV12-4 . many
TGTGCCAGCTCACCTGGGACGTCCTCGAGTTCACCCCTCCACTTT CASSPGTSSSSPLHF TRBJ1-6 TRBV18 . .
TGCGCCAGCAGCTTGACAGGGGGCGAAGCCAATGAGCAGTTCTTC CASSLTGGEANEQFF TRBJ2-1 TRBV5-1 TRBD1 few
TGCAGCGTTGCCCTCGGGACAGGGTACACAGATACGCAGTATTTT CSVALGTGYTDTQYF TRBJ2-3 TRBV29-1 TRBD1 few
TGTGCCAGCAGCTACGGGACAGGAAACACTGAAGCTTTCTTT CASSYGTGNTEAFF TRBJ1-1 TRBV7-3 TRBD1 .
TGTGCCAGCAGCCAGCGAGGGACAGGGGGCAATCAGCCCCAGCATTTT CASSQRGTGGNQPQHF TRBJ1-5 TRBV3-1 TRBD1 few
TGTGCCAGTAGCCGCGAGGCTGGCTCTGGGGCCAACGTCCTGACTTTC CASSREAGSGANVLTF TRBJ2-6 TRBV19 . .
TGTGCCAGCTCAGGATTCGGGACAGTTAATGAAAAACTGTTTTTT CASSGFGTVNEKLFF TRBJ1-4 TRBV18 TRBD1 .
TGTGCCAGCACCCCCAACACCGGGGAGCTGTTTTTT CASTPNTGELFF TRBJ2-2 TRBV12-3/TRBV12-4 . many